This T cell receptor (beta chain) was obtained from a study of T cell responses to AZD1222 COVID-19 vaccine. V was pared by 5 bases and J by 2 bases, with 22 bases between. Per the germline V gene, CDR1 is SGHDT and CDR2 is YYEEEE. The CDR3 contains 17 residues. Data came from immunoSEQ multiplex PCR; TCRdb stores just in-frame clones and leaves some out. The repertoire includes some 96,000 clones, around nine tenths of them detected once, and 15% to 20% sits in the top ten. This clone was recorded once. The chain recombines TRBV5-6 with TRBJ2-5; maybe TRBD2 (6 bases). The sequenced sample was peripheral blood, obtained 28 days after the second AZD1222 dose. The source is an adult who received the AZD1222 COVID-19 vaccine. The CDR3 DNA reads TGTGCCAGCAGTTACTCGGGGTTCCGGGCGGGACAAGAGACCCAGTACTTC. Residues: CASSYSGFRAGQETQYF.